The clone carrying this T cell receptor (beta chain) was picked up a small number of times. TCRdb keeps only in-frame clones here, not all; method: immunoSEQ multiplex PCR. The table has approximately 140,000 clones, about 90% seen once. The data are from a study of blood T cell repertoires in COVID-19. This CDR3 contains 16 residues. Looked up from germline, CDR1 is MGHRA and CDR2 is YSYEKL. With 4 bases removed from V and 5 bases from J, the gap between germline ends came to 21 bases. Sequencing was done on a sample of peripheral blood. The receptor comes from a human donor in a cohort sampled during active COVID-19. J is TRBJ2-7 and V is TRBV4-1; D possibly corresponds to TRBD2 (6 bases). This chain's CDR3 is CASSRNPRSGGDEQYF. The CDR3 bases are TGCGCCAGCAGCCGAAATCCCAGATCCGGGGGAGACGAGCAGTACTTC.